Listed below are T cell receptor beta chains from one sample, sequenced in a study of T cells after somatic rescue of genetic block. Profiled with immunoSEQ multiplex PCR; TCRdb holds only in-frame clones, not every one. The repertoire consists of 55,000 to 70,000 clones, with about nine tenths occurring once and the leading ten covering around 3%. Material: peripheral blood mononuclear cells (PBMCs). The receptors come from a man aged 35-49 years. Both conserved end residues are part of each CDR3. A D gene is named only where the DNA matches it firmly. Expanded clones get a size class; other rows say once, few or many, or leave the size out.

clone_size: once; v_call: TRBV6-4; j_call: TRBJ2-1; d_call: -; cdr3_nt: TGTGCCAGCAGTGACCAGCGGGCCAGCTCCTACAATGAGCAGTTCTTC; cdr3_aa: CASSDQRASSYNEQFF
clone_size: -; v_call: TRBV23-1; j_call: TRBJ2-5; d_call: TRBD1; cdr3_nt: TGCGCCAGCAGTCAGATCGACAGGGGGCGAGAGACCCAGTACTTC; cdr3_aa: CASSQIDRGRETQYF
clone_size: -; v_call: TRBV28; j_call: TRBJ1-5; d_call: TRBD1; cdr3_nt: TGTGCCAGCAGTGCGGACAGGGGAGACAATCAGCCCCAGCATTTT; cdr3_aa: CASSADRGDNQPQHF
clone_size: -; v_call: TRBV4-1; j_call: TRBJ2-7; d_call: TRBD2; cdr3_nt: TGCGCCAGCAGCCAAGTAGCGGGAGACGACGAGCAGTACTTC; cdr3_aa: CASSQVAGDDEQYF
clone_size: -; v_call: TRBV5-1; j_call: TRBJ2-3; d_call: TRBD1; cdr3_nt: TGCGCCAGCAGCTCAAGGACAGGCGATCCCACAGATACGCAGTATTTT; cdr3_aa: CASSSRTGDPTDTQYF
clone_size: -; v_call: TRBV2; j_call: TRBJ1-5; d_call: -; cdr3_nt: TGTGCCAGCAGTATCCTAGGACAAGGAGTTCAGCCCCAGCATTTT; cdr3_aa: CASSILGQGVQPQHF
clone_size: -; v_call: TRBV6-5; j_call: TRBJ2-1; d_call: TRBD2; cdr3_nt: TGTGCCAGCAGCCGCGGGGTGGAGCGGGAGAATGAGCAGTTCTTC; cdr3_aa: CASSRGVERENEQFF
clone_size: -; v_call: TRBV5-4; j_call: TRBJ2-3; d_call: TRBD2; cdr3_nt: TGTGCCAGCAGCTTGAGACGGACCCTCGGGGGGGCACCCACAGATACGCAGTATTTT; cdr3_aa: CASSLRRTLGGAPTDTQYF
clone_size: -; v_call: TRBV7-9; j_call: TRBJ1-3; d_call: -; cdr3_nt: TGTGCCAGCAGCCGGGACTTCTCTGGAAACACCATATATTTT; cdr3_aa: CASSRDFSGNTIYF
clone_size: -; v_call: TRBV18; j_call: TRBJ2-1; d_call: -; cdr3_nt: TGTGCCAGCTCGCAAGGGCAGGTAGTTGTCAATGAGCAGTTCTTC; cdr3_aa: CASSQGQVVVNEQFF
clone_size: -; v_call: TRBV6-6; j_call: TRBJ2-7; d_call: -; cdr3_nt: TGTGCCAGCAGTTACGGGGGGCCCGAGCAGTACTTC; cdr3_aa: CASSYGGPEQYF
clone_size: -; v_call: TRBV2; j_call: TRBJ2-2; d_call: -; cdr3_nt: TGTGCCAGCAGTCCCGAGGGGGTGGGCACCGGGGAGCTGTTTTTT; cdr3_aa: CASSPEGVGTGELFF
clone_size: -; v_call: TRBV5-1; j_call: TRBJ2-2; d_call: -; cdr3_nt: TGCGCCAGCAGCGATAATCCAGGGCTCATGAACACCGGGGAGCTGTTTTTT; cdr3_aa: CASSDNPGLMNTGELFF
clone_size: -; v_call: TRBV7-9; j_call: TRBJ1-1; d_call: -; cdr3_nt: TGTGCCAGCAGCCCGGACTCTCCGCGCATCAAAGCTTTCTTT; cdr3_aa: CASSPDSPRIKAFF
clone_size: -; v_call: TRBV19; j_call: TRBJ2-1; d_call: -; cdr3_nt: TGTGCCAGTAGTATCCGTCAGGGGCTTTACAATGAGCAGTTCTTC; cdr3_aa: CASSIRQGLYNEQFF
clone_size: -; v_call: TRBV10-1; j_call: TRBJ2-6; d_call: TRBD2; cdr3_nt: TGCGCCAGCAGGGAGGGTACCCTAGCGGGGGGCATCTCTGGGGCCAACGTCCTGACTTTC; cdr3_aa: CASREGTLAGGISGANVLTF